This passage covers 14 T cell receptor beta chains from one sample sequenced in a study of blood T cells in healthy people across ages. Through a sample-barcoded 5' primer and a J-beta primer mix, a second PCR was run for roughly 6 to 11 cycles. TCRdb re-called the 5' RACE reads with MiXCR, one entry per CDR3 protein. The table has 1.5 million to 2 million distinct CDR3 sequences, roughly 27% seen once. The sample comprised blood. All receptors come from a woman in her twenties or thirties in good health.

This clonotype was counted between two and nine times. The gene calls are TRBV20-1 and TRBJ1-5; D ambiguous. The CDR3 is 14 residues long. Germline loops: CDR1 DFQATT, CDR2 SNEGSKA (reference sequence). V shed 3 bases and J shed 4 bases, with 13 bases lying between them. The CDR3 region has the DNA TGCAGTGCTAGTTCGAACAGTGTTAATCAGCCCCAGCATTTT. It codes for CSASSNSVNQPQHF.

Remarks on this clonotype: Germline is not matched at one junction end, which may reflect a read error. The chain links TRBV9 to TRBJ2-7; 7 nucleotides align to TRBD2. Near its end, the DNA agrees better with TRBJ2-5, so the J call may be wrong. The CDR3 runs to 17 residues. CDR1 SGDLS and CDR2 YYNGEE come from the germline V gene. The CDR3 coding sequence is TGTACCAGCAGCGTAGAAGTTAGCGGGTCATCCGGGAAGACCCAGTACTTC. Translating it yields CTSSVEVSGSSGKTQYF.

This clonotype was seen a few times. The rearrangement joins TRBV18 to TRBJ2-4, with 9 bases that match TRBD2. V was clipped by 5 bases and J by 11 bases; unmatched bases: 16. This CDR3 is 16 amino acids long. Germline assignment: CDR1 KGHSH and CDR2 LQKENI. Here the CDR3 reads CASSSIAGETIKLQYF. The CDR3, as DNA: TGTGCCAGCTCATCCATAGCGGGAGAGACGATAAAGCTTCAGTACTTC.

The rearrangement uses TRBV7-2 and TRBJ2-5; TRBD1 matches 7 bases. Losses at the gene ends were 6 bases for V and 5 bases for J; bases not matched to a gene: 12. Germline V lookup: CDR1 SGHTA, CDR2 FQGNSA. The CDR3 spans 15 residues. CDR3 in amino acids: CASRMSTGSSETQYF. The CDR3 nucleotides read TGTGCCAGCAGGATGTCGACAGGGAGCTCTGAGACCCAGTACTTC.

This rearrangement joins TRBV20-1 to TRBJ2-1; tentatively, D is TRBD2 (6 bases). The J call is in doubt because the DNA end fits TRBJ2-7 better. Germline CDR1 DFQATT, CDR2 SNEGSKA (reference sequence). The CDR3 is made up of 13 amino acids. CDR3 nucleotides: TGCAGTGCTCGGGAGCCCCCCGCGAACGCGCAGTACTTC. Translated: CSAREPPANAQYF.

This clonotype occurred a few times. The CDR3: CASSYLGGAGSGYTF. CDR3 in DNA: TGTGCCAGCAGTTACCTAGGGGGGGCCGGAAGCGGCTACACCTTC. The J gene is TRBJ1-2, the V gene TRBV6-6, with D possibly being TRBD1 (6 bases). The CDR3 covers 15 residues. Germline CDR1 reads MNHNY; CDR2 reads SVGAGI (reference sequence). Trimming took off 2 bases at V and 8 bases at J, with 18 bases between the two ends.

This clonotype appeared a few times. This chain links TRBV12-3 or TRBV12-4 with TRBJ2-2, with D possibly being TRBD1 or TRBD2 (6 bases each). The CDR3 covers 18 residues. Trimming took 6 bases from V and 1 from J, leaving 21 bases between them. CDR3 nucleotides: TGTGCCAGCAGACACTGGGGGCGGGACCCCTTGAACACCGGGGAGCTGTTTTTT. Protein product: CASRHWGRDPLNTGELFF.

The rearrangement links TRBV19 to TRBJ1-4, with no clear D. CDR3 length: 15 residues. CDR1 and CDR2 from the germline V gene are LNHDA and SQIVND (reference sequence). The V end was cut by 3 bases, the J end by 4 bases, with 12 bases between. CDR3: CASSMSTDYNEKLFF. The CDR3 nucleotides read TGTGCCAGTAGTATGTCGACTGACTATAATGAAAAACTGTTTTTT.

The chain couples TRBV7-2 to TRBJ2-2, with 10 bases identical to TRBD2. Germline assignment: CDR1 SGHTA and CDR2 FQGNSA. The CDR3 is made up of 19 amino acids. V dropped 5 bases and J dropped 0; count of bases not matched to a gene: 12. CDR3 DNA: TGTGCCAGCAGCCCCTTTAGCGGGAGGCCCAGACCGAACACCGGGGAGCTGTTTTTT. This gives the protein CASSPFSGRPRPNTGELFF.

This clonotype was seen repeatedly, ten times or more. V usage is TRBV6-6 and J usage is TRBJ2-3, with no clear D. The CDR3 extends over 14 amino acids. The germline gives CDR1 MNHNY, CDR2 SVGAGI (reference sequence). With 7 bases removed from V and 5 bases from J, the gap between germline ends came to 16 bases. The CDR3 protein is CASTQETLIDTQYF. CDR3 coding DNA: TGTGCCAGCACCCAAGAGACGTTAATAGATACGCAGTATTTT.

V usage is TRBV20-1 and J usage is TRBJ2-7; D is undetermined. This CDR3 contains 14 residues. Trimming removed 3 bases at V and 0 bases at J, with 12 bases between. CDR1 is DFQATT and CDR2 is SNEGSKA in the germline V gene (reference sequence). The CDR3 DNA follows: TGCAGTGCTAGGGACCTGGACGCCTCCTACGAGCAGTACTTC. This translates into CSARDLDASYEQYF.

The chain has TRBV5-5 and TRBJ2-5; maybe TRBD1 (6 bases). Germline V gives CDR1 SGHKS, CDR2 YYEKEE (reference sequence). V dropped 6 bases and J dropped 4 bases, with 19 bases sitting between them. The CDR3 is 15 residues long. CDR3 loop: CASTLRAGDGETQYF. CDR3 sequence (DNA): TGTGCCAGCACCTTACGGGCAGGGGATGGAGAGACCCAGTACTTC.

The chain uses TRBV7-3 and TRBJ1-2, with 8 bases that match TRBD1. Germline CDR1 reads SGHTA; CDR2 reads FQGTGA. This CDR3 is built from 14 residues. With V trimmed by 5 bases and J by 7 bases, 9 bases remained unmatched. The CDR3 region is CASSKQGDVSGYTF. The CDR3 coding sequence is TGTGCCAGCAGCAAACAGGGGGACGTGAGTGGCTACACCTTC.

This clonotype was counted only a few times. The rearrangement joins TRBV6-2 or TRBV6-3 to TRBJ1-2; TRBD1 matches at 9 bases. CDR3 length: 13 residues. Unmatched junction bases numbered 6, after V lost 5 bases and J lost 8 bases. Per the germline V gene, CDR1 is MNHEY and CDR2 is SVGEGT. CDR3 sequence reads: CASSPSGTGGYTF. The DNA for the CDR3 is TGTGCCAGCAGTCCCTCCGGGACAGGGGGCTACACCTTC.